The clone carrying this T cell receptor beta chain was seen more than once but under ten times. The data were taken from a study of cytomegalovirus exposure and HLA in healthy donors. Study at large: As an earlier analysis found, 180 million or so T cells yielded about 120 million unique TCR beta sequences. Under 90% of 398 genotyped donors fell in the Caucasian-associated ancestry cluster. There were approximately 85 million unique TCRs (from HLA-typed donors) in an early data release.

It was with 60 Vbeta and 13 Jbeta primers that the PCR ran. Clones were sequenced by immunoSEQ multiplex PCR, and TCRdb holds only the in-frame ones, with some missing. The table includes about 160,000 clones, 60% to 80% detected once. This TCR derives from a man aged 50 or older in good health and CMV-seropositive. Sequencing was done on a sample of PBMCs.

The CDR3 nucleotides are TGTGCCTGGAGGGGGACAGGGGTTAACACCGGGGAGCTGTTTTTT. Its translation: CAWRGTGVNTGELFF. V gene TRBV30 combines with J gene TRBJ2-2, with 10 bases fitting TRBD1. The CDR3 totals 15 residues. The ends lost 3 bases at V and 2 bases at J; junction bases unmatched: 3. Germline V gene sequence: CDR1 GTSNPN, CDR2 SVGIG (reference sequence).